This T cell receptor beta chain derives from a study of cytomegalovirus exposure and HLA in healthy donors. This clone showed up just once. As yet, its antigen is unknown. Study-level points and caveats: The finding came from a later analysis; first-cohort TCR clusters tended to co-occur in the 90 to 150 validation repertoires.

The germline gives CDR1 SGHTA, CDR2 FQGTGA. V lost 5 bases to trimming and J lost 1 base, with 8 bases between them. The CDR3 spans 13 residues. TCRdb's table, derived via immunoSEQ multiplex PCR, lists solely in-frame clones and lacks some. The sample gives 110,000 to 150,000 clones, roughly 92% of which show up once; 0.69% is in the top ten. The TCR was taken from a man between 18 and 35 years old in good health and CMV-seronegative. The sample consisted of PBMCs. The chain links TRBV7-3 to TRBJ1-2, with D unresolved. The CDR3 spells CASSPDNNYGYTF. The CDR3 bases are TGTGCCAGCAGCCCCGACAATAACTATGGCTACACCTTC.